A single sample gave rise to the 8 T cell receptor beta chains below, sequenced in a study of blood T cell repertoires in COVID-19. Data came from immunoSEQ multiplex PCR; TCRdb stores just in-frame clones and leaves some out. Of tens of thousands of clones in the sample, about 86% were seen once. Sequencing was done on a sample of peripheral blood. The receptors were gathered from a human donor in a cohort sampled during active COVID-19.

The chain combines TRBV4-1 with TRBJ2-3; a possible D gene is TRBD1 (5 bases). This CDR3 contains 14 residues. Germline V gene data show CDR1 as MGHRA and CDR2 as YSYEKL. V was clipped by 5 bases and J by 0 bases, with 9 bases between them. The chain's CDR3 is CASSSRQSTDTQYF. CDR3 nucleotide sequence: TGCGCCAGCAGCTCCAGACAGAGCACAGATACGCAGTATTTT.

The sample holds many counts of this clone. The chain uses TRBV30 and TRBJ2-7; TRBD2 might be the D (5 bases). The CDR3 is made up of 13 amino acids. Germline CDR1 and CDR2: GTSNPN and SVGIG (reference sequence). Trimming stripped 3 bases from V and 2 bases from J, with 11 bases between. CDR3 DNA sequence: TGTGCCTGGAGGGCGGGTCCCCCCTACGAGCAGTACTTC. Protein: CAWRAGPPYEQYF.

The gene calls are TRBV5-1 and TRBJ2-7; 7 bases fit TRBD1. Germline CDR1 reads SGHRS; CDR2 reads YFSETQ. The CDR3 runs 15 residues. With V trimmed by 5 bases and J by 0 bases, 8 bases remained unmatched. CDR3 residues: CASRFRQGHSYEQYF. CDR3 DNA: TGCGCCAGCAGATTTCGACAGGGCCACTCCTACGAGCAGTACTTC. The whole variable domain, filled in from reference TRBV5-1 and TRBJ2-7, reads KAGVTQTPRYLIKTRGQQVTLSCSPISGHRSVSWYQQTPGQGLQFLFEYFSETQRNKGNFPGRFSGRQFSNSRSEMNVSTLELGDSALYLCASRFRQGHSYEQYFGPGTRLTVT.

The chain combines TRBV6-5 with TRBJ1-1, with TRBD1 matching 9 bases. Trimming at V came to 4 bases and at J to 3 bases, leaving 3 bases not matched to a gene. Germline-derived CDR1 and CDR2 are MNHEY and SVGAGI. This CDR3 contains 14 residues. CDR3 coding DNA: TGTGCCAGCAGTTCCGGACAGGGGCACACTGAAGCTTTCTTT. Its translation is CASSSGQGHTEAFF.

This clone was seen only once. The chain is built from TRBV27 and TRBJ1-1; D is possibly TRBD1 (5 bases). Germline CDR1 and CDR2: MNHEY and SMNVEV (reference sequence). Trimming took 8 bases from V and 3 from J, leaving 10 bases between them. CDR3 length: 12 amino acids. In nucleotides, the CDR3 is TGTGCCAGCTGGAAAGGGGACACTGAAGCTTTCTTT. This encodes CASWKGDTEAFF.

On this clone itself: One end of the junction varies from germline; a read error may be responsible. The chain carries TRBV2 and TRBJ1-1, with D unresolved. The length of the CDR3 is 11 residues. Germline assignment: CDR1 SNHLY and CDR2 FYNNEI. In nucleotides, the CDR3 is TGTGCCAGCAGTGAAAACAGTGAAGCTTTCTTT. It yields the protein CASSENSEAFF.

J is TRBJ2-1 and V is TRBV15, with 14 bases aligning to TRBD2. The CDR3 has 16 residues. Losses at the gene ends were 8 bases for V and 9 bases for J; bases not matched to a gene: 12. Germline CDR1 is LNHNV and CDR2 is YYDKDF (reference sequence). The CDR3 here is CATRWGTSGRMGEQFF. The CDR3 DNA reads TGTGCCACCCGTTGGGGGACTAGCGGGAGAATGGGTGAGCAGTTCTTC.

The chain has TRBV9 and TRBJ1-2, with TRBD1 matching over 9 bases. The V segment lost 1 base and the J segment 5 bases; nucleotides outside the gene matches: 3. This CDR3 region has 14 residues. CDR1 is SGDLS and CDR2 is YYNGEE in the germline V gene. Written as DNA, the CDR3 is TGTGCCAGCAGCGTAACAGGGGGCTCGTATGGCTACACCTTC. This codes for CASSVTGGSYGYTF.